This TCR beta chain originates from a study of blood T cell repertoires in COVID-19. The wider study: Material from acute and convalescent COVID-19 was sourced from the United States, Italy and Spain. Nucleic acid was either cDNA or gDNA, and it came from T cells, B-cell-depleted T cells, or PBMCs.

Under the authors' procedure: Reference gene primer amplification yielded estimated nucleated cell counts. Data came from immunoSEQ multiplex PCR; TCRdb stores just in-frame clones and leaves some out. V and J calls and clone size are copied from that table; D and trimming were computed from the DNA. This table has more than 150,000 clones, 70% to 90% appearing once. The CDR3 is 14 amino acids. V lost 2 bases, J lost 2 bases, and 9 bases lay in between. Germline V CDR1 and CDR2: SGHTA, FQGNSA. The receptor comes from a man aged 70 or older with active or convalescent COVID-19. Sequences were obtained from peripheral blood. The chain carries TRBV7-2 and TRBJ2-5; TRBD1 is a possible D gene (5 bases). The CDR3 region has the DNA TGTGCCAGCAGCTTATCAGGGTTTCAAGAGACCCAGTACTTC. Translation gives CASSLSGFQETQYF.